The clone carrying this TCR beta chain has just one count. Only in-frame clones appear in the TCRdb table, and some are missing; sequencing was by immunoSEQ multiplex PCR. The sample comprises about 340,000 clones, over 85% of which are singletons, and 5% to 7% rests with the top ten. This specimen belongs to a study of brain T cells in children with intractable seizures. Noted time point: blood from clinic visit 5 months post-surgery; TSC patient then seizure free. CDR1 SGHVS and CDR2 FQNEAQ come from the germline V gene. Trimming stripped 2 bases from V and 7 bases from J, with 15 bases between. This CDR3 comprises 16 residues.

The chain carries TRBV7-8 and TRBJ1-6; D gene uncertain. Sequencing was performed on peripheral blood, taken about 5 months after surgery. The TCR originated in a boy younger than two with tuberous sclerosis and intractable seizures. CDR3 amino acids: CASSLIGTGYNSPLHF. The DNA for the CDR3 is TGTGCCAGCAGCTTAATCGGTACGGGGTACAATTCACCCCTCCACTTT.